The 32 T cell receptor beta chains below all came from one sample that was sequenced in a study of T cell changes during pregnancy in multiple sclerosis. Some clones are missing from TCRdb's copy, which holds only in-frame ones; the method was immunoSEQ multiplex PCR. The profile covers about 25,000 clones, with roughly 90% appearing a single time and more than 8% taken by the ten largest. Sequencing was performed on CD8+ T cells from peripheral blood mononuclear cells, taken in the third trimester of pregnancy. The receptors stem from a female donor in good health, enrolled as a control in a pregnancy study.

This CDR3 is CASSLGLAGGLDEQFF. CDR3 sequence (DNA): TGTGCCAGCAGCTTAGGGCTAGCGGGAGGGCTCGATGAGCAGTTCTTC. The chain is built from TRBV7-9 and TRBJ2-1; TRBD2 matches 12 bases. CDR1 and CDR2 (germline): SEHNR, FQNEAQ (reference sequence). This CDR3 contains 16 residues. Trimming took 1 base from V and 8 from J; bases not matched to a gene: 6.

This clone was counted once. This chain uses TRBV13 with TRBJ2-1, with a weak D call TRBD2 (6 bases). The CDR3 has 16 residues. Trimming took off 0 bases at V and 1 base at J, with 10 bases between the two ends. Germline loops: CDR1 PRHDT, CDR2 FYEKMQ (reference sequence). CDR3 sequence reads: CASSLGGGRSYNEQFF. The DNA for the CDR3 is TGTGCCAGCAGCTTAGGCGGGGGACGATCCTACAATGAGCAGTTCTTC.

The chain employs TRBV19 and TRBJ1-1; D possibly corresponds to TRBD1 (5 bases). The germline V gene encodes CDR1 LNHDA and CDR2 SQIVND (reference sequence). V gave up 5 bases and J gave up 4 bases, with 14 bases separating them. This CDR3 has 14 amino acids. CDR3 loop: CASSFGGTSTEAFF. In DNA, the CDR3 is TGTGCCAGTAGTTTCGGGGGAACGTCCACTGAAGCTTTCTTT.

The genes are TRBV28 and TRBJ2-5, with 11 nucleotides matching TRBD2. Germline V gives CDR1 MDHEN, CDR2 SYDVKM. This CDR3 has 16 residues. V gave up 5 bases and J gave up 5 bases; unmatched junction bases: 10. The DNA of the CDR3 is TGTGCCAGCAGTATACTAACTAGCGGGAGTAGGGAGACCCAGTACTTC. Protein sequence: CASSILTSGSRETQYF.

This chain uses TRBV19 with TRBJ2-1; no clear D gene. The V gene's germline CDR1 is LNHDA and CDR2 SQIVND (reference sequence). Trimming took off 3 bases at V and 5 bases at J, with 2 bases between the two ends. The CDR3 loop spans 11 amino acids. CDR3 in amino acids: CASSINNEQFF. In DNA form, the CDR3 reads TGTGCCAGTAGTATTAACAATGAGCAGTTCTTC.

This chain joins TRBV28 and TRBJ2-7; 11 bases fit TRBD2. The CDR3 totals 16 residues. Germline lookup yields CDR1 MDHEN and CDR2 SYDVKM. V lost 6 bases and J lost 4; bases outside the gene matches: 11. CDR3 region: CASSQISGRGRYEQYF. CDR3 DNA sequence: TGTGCCAGCAGCCAGATTAGCGGGAGGGGGAGGTACGAGCAGTACTTC.

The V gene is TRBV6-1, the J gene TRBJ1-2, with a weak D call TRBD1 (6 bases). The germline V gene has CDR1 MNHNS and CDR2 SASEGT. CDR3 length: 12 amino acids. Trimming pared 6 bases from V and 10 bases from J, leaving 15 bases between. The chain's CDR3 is CASSIGQSFYTF. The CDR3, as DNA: TGTGCCAGCAGCATAGGACAGAGCTTCTACACCTTC.

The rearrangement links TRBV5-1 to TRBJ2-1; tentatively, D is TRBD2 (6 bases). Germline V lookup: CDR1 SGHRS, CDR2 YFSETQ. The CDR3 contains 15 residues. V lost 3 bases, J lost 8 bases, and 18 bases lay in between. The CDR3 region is CASSSLYGGVDEQFF. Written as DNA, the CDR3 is TGCGCCAGCAGCTCCCTTTACGGGGGAGTGGATGAGCAGTTCTTC.

CDR3 sequence: CASSVLDRGTREGRTGELFF. The CDR3 DNA follows: TGTGCCAGCAGTGTTTTGGACAGGGGGACACGGGAGGGCCGGACCGGGGAGCTGTTTTTT. The chain has TRBV2 and TRBJ2-2; TRBD1 matches at 10 bases. This CDR3 region has 20 residues. V trimming: 4 bases; J trimming: 5 bases; junction bases outside the gene matches: 19. The V gene's germline CDR1 is SNHLY and CDR2 FYNNEI.

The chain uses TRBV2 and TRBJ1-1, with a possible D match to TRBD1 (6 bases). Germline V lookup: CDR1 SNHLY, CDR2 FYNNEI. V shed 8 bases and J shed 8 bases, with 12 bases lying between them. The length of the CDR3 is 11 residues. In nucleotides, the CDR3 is TGTGCCAGCCCGGGGGGCGCAGAAGCTTTCTTT. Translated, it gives CASPGGAEAFF.

The CDR3 nucleotides are TGTGCCAGCAGCTTACCGGGACAGGGGAGGAATGAGCAGTTCTTC. Translating gives CASSLPGQGRNEQFF. V usage is TRBV7-9 and J usage is TRBJ2-1, with TRBD1 matching 10 bases. The germline CDR1 and CDR2 sequences are SEHNR and FQNEAQ (reference sequence). The CDR3 spans 15 residues. The V gene end was trimmed by 2 bases and the J gene end by 7 bases; junction bases not matched to a gene: 5.

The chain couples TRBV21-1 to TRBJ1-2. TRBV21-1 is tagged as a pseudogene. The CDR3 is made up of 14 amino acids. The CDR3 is CASSKGRKGSRYTF. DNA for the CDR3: TGTGCCAGCAGCAAAGGGAGGAAAGGGTCGCGCTACACCTTC.

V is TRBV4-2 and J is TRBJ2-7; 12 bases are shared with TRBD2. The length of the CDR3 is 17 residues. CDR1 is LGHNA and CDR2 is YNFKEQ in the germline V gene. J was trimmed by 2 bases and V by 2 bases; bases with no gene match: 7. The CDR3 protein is CASSQNRLAGDPYEQYF. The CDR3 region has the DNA TGTGCCAGCAGCCAAAACCGACTAGCGGGAGACCCCTACGAGCAGTACTTC.

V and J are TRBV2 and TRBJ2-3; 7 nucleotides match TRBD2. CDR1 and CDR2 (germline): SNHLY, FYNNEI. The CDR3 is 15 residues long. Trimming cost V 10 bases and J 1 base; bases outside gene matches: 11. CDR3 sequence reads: CANWARGSRTDTQYF. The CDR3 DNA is TGTGCCAACTGGGCGCGGGGGTCCCGCACAGATACGCAGTATTTT.

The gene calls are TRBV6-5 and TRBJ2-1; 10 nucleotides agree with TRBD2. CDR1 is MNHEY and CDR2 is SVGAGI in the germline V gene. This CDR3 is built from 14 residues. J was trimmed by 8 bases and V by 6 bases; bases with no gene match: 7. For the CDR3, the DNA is TGTGCCAGCAGCCCAGCGGGGGGGCCTGATGAGCAGTTCTTC. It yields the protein CASSPAGGPDEQFF.

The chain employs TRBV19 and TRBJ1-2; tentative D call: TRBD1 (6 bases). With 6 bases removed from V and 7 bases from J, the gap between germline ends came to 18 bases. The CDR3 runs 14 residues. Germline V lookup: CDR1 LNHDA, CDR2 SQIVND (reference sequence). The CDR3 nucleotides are TGTGCCAGTAGCCCAGCTTTAAACAGGGCTGGCTACACCTTC. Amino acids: CASSPALNRAGYTF.

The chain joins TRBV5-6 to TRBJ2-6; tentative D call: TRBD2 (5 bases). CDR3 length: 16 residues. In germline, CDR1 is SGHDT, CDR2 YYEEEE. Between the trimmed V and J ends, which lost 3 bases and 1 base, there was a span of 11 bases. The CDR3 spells CASSSGLSSGANVLTF. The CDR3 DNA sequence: TGTGCCAGCAGCTCTGGACTTTCATCTGGGGCCAACGTCCTGACTTTC.

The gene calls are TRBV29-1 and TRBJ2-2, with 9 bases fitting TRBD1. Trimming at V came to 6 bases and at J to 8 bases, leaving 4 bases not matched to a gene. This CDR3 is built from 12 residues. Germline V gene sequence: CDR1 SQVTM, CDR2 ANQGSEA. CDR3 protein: CSVGTGLGELFF. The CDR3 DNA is TGCAGCGTGGGGACAGGGCTGGGGGAGCTGTTTTTT.

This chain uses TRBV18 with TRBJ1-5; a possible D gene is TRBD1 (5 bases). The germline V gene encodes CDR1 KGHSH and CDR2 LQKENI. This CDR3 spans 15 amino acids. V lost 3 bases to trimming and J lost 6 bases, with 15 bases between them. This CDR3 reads CASSPIRGESQPQHF. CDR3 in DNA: TGTGCCAGCTCACCTATTAGGGGTGAGAGTCAGCCCCAGCATTTT. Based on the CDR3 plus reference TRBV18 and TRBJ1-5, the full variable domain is NAGVMQNPRHLVRRRGQEARLRCSPMKGHSHVYWYRQLPEEGLKFMVYLQKENIIDESGMPKERFSAEFPKEGPSILRIQQVVRGDSAAYFCASSPIRGESQPQHFGDGTRLSIL.

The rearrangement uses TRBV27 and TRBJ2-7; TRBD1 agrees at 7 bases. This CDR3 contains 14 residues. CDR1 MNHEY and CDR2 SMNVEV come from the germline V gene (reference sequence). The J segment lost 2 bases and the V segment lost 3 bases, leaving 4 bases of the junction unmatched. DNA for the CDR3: TGTGCCAGCAGTTTGAGGGGGCTGACCTACGAGCAGTACTTC. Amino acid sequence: CASSLRGLTYEQYF.

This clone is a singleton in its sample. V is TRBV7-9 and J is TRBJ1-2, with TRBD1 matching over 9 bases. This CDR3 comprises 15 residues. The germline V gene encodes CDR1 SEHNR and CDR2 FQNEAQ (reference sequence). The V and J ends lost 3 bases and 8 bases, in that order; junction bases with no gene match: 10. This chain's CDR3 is CASSFRPWTGDGYTF. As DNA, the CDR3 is TGTGCCAGCAGCTTCCGGCCGTGGACAGGGGACGGCTACACCTTC. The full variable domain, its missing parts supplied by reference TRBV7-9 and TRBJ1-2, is DTGVSQNPRHKITKRGQNVTFRCDPISEHNRLYWYRQTLGQGPEFLTYFQNEAQLEKSRLLSDRFSAERPKGSFSTLEIQRTEQGDSAMYLCASSFRPWTGDGYTFGSGTRLTVV.

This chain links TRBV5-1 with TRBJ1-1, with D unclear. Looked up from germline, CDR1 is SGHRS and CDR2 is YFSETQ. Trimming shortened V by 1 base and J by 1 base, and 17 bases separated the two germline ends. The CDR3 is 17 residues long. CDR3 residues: CASSLIAGRAKNTEAFF. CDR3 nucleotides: TGCGCCAGCAGCTTGATCGCGGGAAGGGCAAAGAACACTGAAGCTTTCTTT.

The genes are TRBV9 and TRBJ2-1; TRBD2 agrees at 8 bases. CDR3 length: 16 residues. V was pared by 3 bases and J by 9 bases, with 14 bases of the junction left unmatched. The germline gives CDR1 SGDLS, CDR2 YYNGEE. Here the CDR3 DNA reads TGTGCCAGCAGCGCCGACTCTAGCGGGTCCGGAGGTGAGCAGTTCTTC. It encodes CASSADSSGSGGEQFF.

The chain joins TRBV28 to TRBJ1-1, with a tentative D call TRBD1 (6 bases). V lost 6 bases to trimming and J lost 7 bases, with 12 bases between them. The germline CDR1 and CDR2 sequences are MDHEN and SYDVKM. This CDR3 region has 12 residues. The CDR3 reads CASSSDRLEAFF. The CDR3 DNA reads TGTGCCAGCAGCTCCGACAGGCTTGAAGCTTTCTTT.

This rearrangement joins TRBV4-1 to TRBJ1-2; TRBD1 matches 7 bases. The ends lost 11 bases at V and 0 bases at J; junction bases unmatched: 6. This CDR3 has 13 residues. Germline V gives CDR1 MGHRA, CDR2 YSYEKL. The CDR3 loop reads CAQRDRANYGYTF. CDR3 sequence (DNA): TGCGCCCAACGGGACAGAGCTAACTATGGCTACACCTTC.

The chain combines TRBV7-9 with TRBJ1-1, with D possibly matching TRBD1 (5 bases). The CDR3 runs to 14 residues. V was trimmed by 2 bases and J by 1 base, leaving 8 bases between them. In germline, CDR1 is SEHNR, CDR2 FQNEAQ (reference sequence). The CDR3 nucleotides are TGTGCCAGCAGCTTACCGGACAAGAACACTGAAGCTTTCTTT. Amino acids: CASSLPDKNTEAFF.

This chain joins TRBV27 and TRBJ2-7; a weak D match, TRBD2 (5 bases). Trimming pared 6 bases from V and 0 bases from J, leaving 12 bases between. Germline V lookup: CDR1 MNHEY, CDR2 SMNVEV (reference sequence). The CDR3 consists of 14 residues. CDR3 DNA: TGTGCCAGCAGACTAGGATCCCCCTCCTACGAGCAGTACTTC. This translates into CASRLGSPSYEQYF.

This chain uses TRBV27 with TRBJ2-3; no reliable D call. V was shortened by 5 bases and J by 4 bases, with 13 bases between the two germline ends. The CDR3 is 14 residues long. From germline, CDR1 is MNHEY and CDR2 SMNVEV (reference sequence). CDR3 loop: CASSLYRVSDTQYF. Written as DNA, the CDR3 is TGTGCCAGCAGTCTGTATAGAGTATCAGATACGCAGTATTTT.

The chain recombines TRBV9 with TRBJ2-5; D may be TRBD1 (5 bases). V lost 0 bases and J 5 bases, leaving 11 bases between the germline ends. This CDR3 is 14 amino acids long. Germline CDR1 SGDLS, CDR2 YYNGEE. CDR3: CASSVGWGSETQYF. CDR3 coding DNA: TGTGCCAGCAGCGTAGGATGGGGCAGCGAGACCCAGTACTTC.

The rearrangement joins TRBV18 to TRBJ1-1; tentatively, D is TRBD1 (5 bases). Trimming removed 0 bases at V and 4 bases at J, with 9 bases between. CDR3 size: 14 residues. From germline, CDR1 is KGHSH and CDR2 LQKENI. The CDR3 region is CASSPPGGSTEAFF. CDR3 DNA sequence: TGTGCCAGCTCACCACCGGGGGGTAGCACTGAAGCTTTCTTT. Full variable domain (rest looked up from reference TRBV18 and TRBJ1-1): NAGVMQNPRHLVRRRGQEARLRCSPMKGHSHVYWYRQLPEEGLKFMVYLQKENIIDESGMPKERFSAEFPKEGPSILRIQQVVRGDSAAYFCASSPPGGSTEAFFGQGTRLTVV.

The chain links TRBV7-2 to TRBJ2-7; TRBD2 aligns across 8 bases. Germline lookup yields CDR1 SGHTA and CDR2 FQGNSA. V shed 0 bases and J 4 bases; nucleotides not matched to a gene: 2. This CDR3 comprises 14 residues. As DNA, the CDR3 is TGTGCCAGCAGCTTAGCTCGGGGGGGATACGAGCAGTACTTC. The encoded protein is CASSLARGGYEQYF.

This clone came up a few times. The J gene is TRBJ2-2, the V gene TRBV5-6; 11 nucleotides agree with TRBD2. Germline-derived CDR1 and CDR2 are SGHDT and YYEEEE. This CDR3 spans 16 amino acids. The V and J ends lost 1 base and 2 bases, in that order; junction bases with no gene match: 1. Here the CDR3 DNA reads TGTGCCAGCAGCTTGAGACTAGCGGGAAACACCGGGGAGCTGTTTTTT. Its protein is CASSLRLAGNTGELFF.